Below, 17 T cell receptor beta chains from the same sample are listed, as sequenced in a study of cytomegalovirus exposure and HLA in healthy donors. The PCR used 60 Vbeta and 13 Jbeta primers. Profiled with immunoSEQ multiplex PCR; TCRdb holds only in-frame clones, not every one. The sample includes 110,000 to 150,000 clones, 70% to 80% seen only once; the top ten take 2% to 2.5%. The sample comprised PBMCs. These receptors came from a woman in her fifties or sixties in good health and CMV-seropositive.

The CDR3 spells CASSPRGLTAKNIQYF. The CDR3 bases are TGTGCCAGCTCACCCAGAGGCCTTACTGCCAAAAACATTCAGTACTTC. The chain recombines TRBV18 with TRBJ2-4; no firm D call. Per the germline V gene, CDR1 is KGHSH and CDR2 is LQKENI. Trimming shortened V by 3 bases and J by 1 base, and 13 bases separated the two germline ends. CDR3 length: 16 residues.

V usage is TRBV27 and J usage is TRBJ2-2; D is uncertain. V gave up 5 bases and J gave up 2 bases, with 12 bases separating them. This CDR3 is built from 15 residues. The germline CDR1 and CDR2 sequences are MNHEY and SMNVEV (reference sequence). CDR3 DNA: TGTGCCAGCAGTCGAGGCCTAGGAAACACCGGGGAGCTGTTTTTT. This codes for CASSRGLGNTGELFF.

In its sample, this clone was seen a few times. The V call is TRBV13, the J call TRBJ2-3; the match to TRBD2 covers 10 bases. Trimming cost V 5 bases and J 0 bases; bases outside gene matches: 5. CDR3 length: 16 residues. Germline V CDR1 and CDR2: PRHDT, FYEKMQ (reference sequence). CDR3 DNA sequence: TGTGCCAGCAGCAAGGGACTAGCGCAGAGCACAGATACGCAGTATTTT. This gives the protein CASSKGLAQSTDTQYF.

The genes are TRBV5-1 and TRBJ2-4; D call uncertain. Trimming removed 4 bases from V and 9 bases from J, with 11 bases in between. This CDR3 has 12 residues. The germline V gene has CDR1 SGHRS and CDR2 YFSETQ. CDR3 amino acids: CASSPFLGIQYF. In DNA, the CDR3 is TGCGCCAGCAGCCCTTTCCTCGGCATTCAGTACTTC.

This sequence joins TRBV12-5 and TRBJ2-1; 7 bases fit TRBD1. CDR3 length: 13 residues. Trimming took 6 bases from V and 14 from J; bases not matched to a gene: 13. The germline gives CDR1 LGHNT, CDR2 FRNRAP. The CDR3 loop reads CASGYDGTAPEFF. The CDR3, as DNA: TGTGCTAGTGGCTACGACGGGACAGCACCAGAGTTCTTC.

This chain uses TRBV5-1 with TRBJ2-5; 8 bases match TRBD2. Germline-derived CDR1 and CDR2 are SGHRS and YFSETQ. This CDR3 has 13 residues. V gave up 1 base and J gave up 5 bases; unmatched junction bases: 1. CDR3 loop: CASSLSGSETQYF. The DNA of the CDR3 is TGCGCCAGCAGCTTGAGCGGGAGCGAGACCCAGTACTTC.

The gene calls are TRBV27 and TRBJ1-1; tentatively, D is TRBD1 (5 bases). The ends were cut back, 3 bases at V and 2 bases at J, with 10 bases in the middle. The CDR3 spans 14 residues. Germline V lookup: CDR1 MNHEY, CDR2 SMNVEV (reference sequence). The CDR3 DNA sequence: TGTGCCAGCAGTTTGTCCACAGGTAACACTGAAGCTTTCTTT. Translation: CASSLSTGNTEAFF.

This clone showed up just once. This chain uses TRBV6-1 with TRBJ1-3; TRBD1 is a possible D gene (5 bases). Germline V gene data show CDR1 as MNHNS and CDR2 as SASEGT. The CDR3 length is 16 residues. Trimming took off 6 bases at V and 4 bases at J, with 19 bases between the two ends. The CDR3 spells CASSESGIFSGNTIYF. CDR3 coding DNA: TGTGCCAGCAGCGAATCAGGGATCTTTTCCGGAAACACCATATATTTT.

This clone came up once. V is TRBV29-1 and J is TRBJ1-2; perhaps TRBD1 as D (6 bases). CDR3 size: 13 residues. CDR1 and CDR2 from the germline V gene are SQVTM and ANQGSEA. The ends were cut back, 4 bases at V and 2 bases at J, with 11 bases in the middle. CDR3 sequence reads: CSVALQGNYGYTF. Written as DNA, the CDR3 is TGCAGCGTTGCGCTACAGGGAAACTATGGCTACACCTTC.

As concerns this clone: One junction end disagrees with the germline gene, perhaps due to a read error. The rearrangement joins TRBV28 to TRBJ1-2, with 9 bases matching TRBD1. Germline assignment: CDR1 MDHEN and CDR2 SYDVKM. This CDR3 region has 16 residues. This CDR3 reads CASSTRQGEIDYDYTF. Here the CDR3 DNA reads TGTGCCAGCAGTACGAGACAGGGGGAGATAGACTATGACTACACCTTC.

This clone was counted once. The chain joins TRBV2 to TRBJ2-7; 11 nucleotides match TRBD2. Unmatched junction bases numbered 4, after V lost 6 bases and J lost 0 bases. The CDR3 is 15 amino acids. Germline V gene lookup returns CDR1 SNHLY and CDR2 FYNNEI. The CDR3 DNA follows: TGTGCCAGCAGGCCGGGACTAGCGGACTCCTACGAGCAGTACTTC. Its protein product is CASRPGLADSYEQYF.

This clone came up once. This rearrangement joins TRBV9 to TRBJ1-2, with D tentatively TRBD1 (5 bases). This CDR3 has 17 residues. The V end was cut by 0 bases, the J end by 5 bases, with 20 bases between. The germline CDR1 and CDR2 sequences are SGDLS and YYNGEE. In nucleotides, the CDR3 is TGTGCCAGCAGCGTAGAGGGACTCCGGGAAGGGGTGTATGGCTACACCTTC. Protein product: CASSVEGLREGVYGYTF.

The J gene is TRBJ1-4, the V gene TRBV5-1; 12 nucleotides align to TRBD1. V lost 1 base and J lost 8; bases outside the gene matches: 12. This CDR3 region has 18 residues. Germline V gives CDR1 SGHRS, CDR2 YFSETQ. The CDR3 loop is CASSLRPPGQGATEKLFF. For the CDR3, the DNA is TGCGCCAGCAGCTTGAGGCCCCCGGGACAGGGGGCAACGGAAAAACTGTTTTTT. Based on the CDR3 plus reference TRBV5-1 and TRBJ1-4, the full variable domain is KAGVTQTPRYLIKTRGQQVTLSCSPISGHRSVSWYQQTPGQGLQFLFEYFSETQRNKGNFPGRFSGRQFSNSRSEMNVSTLELGDSALYLCASSLRPPGQGATEKLFFGSGTQLSVL.

This clone has ten or more counts. For the CDR3, the DNA is TGTGCCAGCAGCATAACAGGGAGCAATGAAAAACTGTTTTTT. Protein product: CASSITGSNEKLFF. The chain recombines TRBV7-8 with TRBJ1-4, with D possibly matching TRBD1 (6 bases). There are 14 residues in the CDR3. The V end was cut by 5 bases, the J end by 5 bases, with 12 bases between. Germline loops: CDR1 SGHVS, CDR2 FQNEAQ.

The V gene is TRBV5-1, the J gene TRBJ1-2; D gene uncertain. The V end was cut by 0 bases, the J end by 6 bases, with 15 bases between. CDR3 length: 15 residues. CDR1 and CDR2 from the germline V gene are SGHRS and YFSETQ. In nucleotides, the CDR3 is TGCGCCAGCAGCTTGGCCGGAGCCCGTGAGAATGGCTACACCTTC. Its translation: CASSLAGARENGYTF. Filled out from reference TRBV5-1 and TRBJ1-2, the complete variable domain reads KAGVTQTPRYLIKTRGQQVTLSCSPISGHRSVSWYQQTPGQGLQFLFEYFSETQRNKGNFPGRFSGRQFSNSRSEMNVSTLELGDSALYLCASSLAGARENGYTFGSGTRLTVV.

The CDR3 sequence: CASSSLAGGPDEQFF. The DNA for the CDR3 is TGCGCCAGCAGCTCTCTAGCGGGAGGGCCTGATGAGCAGTTCTTC. J is TRBJ2-1 and V is TRBV5-1, with 12 positions matching TRBD2. CDR1 is SGHRS, CDR2 YFSETQ, per germline. The CDR3 consists of 15 residues. J gave up 8 bases and V 3 bases, and 6 bases lay outside the gene matches.

This clone was seen a few times. The chain carries TRBV11-2 and TRBJ2-7; possible D gene TRBD1, 6 bases. This CDR3 contains 13 residues. Germline values: CDR1 SGHAT, CDR2 FQNNGV. V was clipped by 3 bases and J by 3 bases, with 9 bases between them. The CDR3 region is CASSLGAVYEQYF. The CDR3 DNA reads as TGTGCCAGCAGCTTGGGGGCGGTCTACGAGCAGTACTTC.